Listed below are T cell receptor beta chains from one sample, sequenced in a study of beta chain features in type 1 diabetes. Some clones are missing from TCRdb's copy, which holds only in-frame ones; the method was immunoSEQ multiplex PCR. This sample has 230,000 or so clones; under 20% occur once, and the top ten carry approximately 0.087%. The sequenced material came from naive CD4+ T cells from blood. These receptors all stem from a man aged 25 to 40 with type 1 diabetes. Each CDR3 is given with its conserved first and last residue. D genes are given only for firm matches. Clone size, where shown, is once, few, many, or a class for clones that have expanded.

clone size	V gene	J gene	D gene	CDR3 DNA	CDR3 protein
-	TRBV7-3	TRBJ2-1	-	TGTGCCAGCAGACCCGACAGTTCCTCGTACAATGAGCAGTTCTTC	CASRPDSSSYNEQFF
few	TRBV9	TRBJ2-1	-	TGTGCCAGCAGCGTAGCGGCCAGTCGGCTTGAGCAGTTCTTC	CASSVAASRLEQFF
-	TRBV9	TRBJ1-2	TRBD1	TGTGCCAGCAGCGGACAGGGTTCTGACTATGGCTACACCTTC	CASSGQGSDYGYTF
few	TRBV29-1	TRBJ1-2	-	TGCAGCCTTGTTGGTGAAGCAGGTGGCTATGGCTACACCTTC	CSLVGEAGGYGYTF
few	TRBV29-1	TRBJ1-2	-	TGCAGCGTTGAAATGATCCAGGGCGGAGGCTACACCTTC	CSVEMIQGGGYTF
-	TRBV7-3	TRBJ2-1	-	TGTGCCAGCAGCGTAAATGCTGACTACAATGAGCAGTTCTTC	CASSVNADYNEQFF
few	TRBV28	TRBJ2-3	-	TGTGCCAGCAGTCGAGGACAGAGCACAGATACGCAGTATTTT	CASSRGQSTDTQYF
few	TRBV5-1	TRBJ2-3	-	TGCGCCAGCAGCCCTCCTATAGCAGCGGGCACAGATACGCAGTATTTT	CASSPPIAAGTDTQYF
few	TRBV19	TRBJ2-5	-	TGTGCCAGTAATAGGGGTGGAGGGGTGACGGAGACCCAGTACTTC	CASNRGGGVTETQYF
few	TRBV30	TRBJ1-5	-	TGTGCCTGGAGTCTGGGACATCCTAATCAGCCCCAGCATTTT	CAWSLGHPNQPQHF
few	TRBV7-2	TRBJ2-3	-	TGTGCCAGTGCAGGTCGTGGGGCAGATACGCAGTATTTT	CASAGRGADTQYF
-	TRBV16	TRBJ2-7	TRBD2	TGTGCCAGCAGCCAATCGACTAGCGGGGGCAAGTACTTC	CASSQSTSGGKYF
-	TRBV29-1	TRBJ2-4	-	TGCAGCGTAGAGGCCCGGTTGGCCAAAAACATTCAGTACTTC	CSVEARLAKNIQYF
-	TRBV15	TRBJ2-7	TRBD1	TGTGCCACCAGCGGGGACAGGGAAAGGTACGAGCAGTACTTC	CATSGDRERYEQYF
-	TRBV29-1	TRBJ1-1	-	TGCAGCGTTGAAAGTTCACTGGGCATGACCACTGAAGCTTTCTTT	CSVESSLGMTTEAFF